This TCR beta chain was profiled in a study of T cell responses to AZD1222 COVID-19 vaccine. The germline V gene encodes CDR1 SGHRS and CDR2 YFSETQ. The CDR3 runs 16 residues. The junction had 5 bases not matched to a gene; V was cut back by 1 base and J by 4 bases. TCRdb keeps only in-frame clones here, not all; method: immunoSEQ multiplex PCR. The sample carries roughly 55,000 clones, 80% to 90% recorded once. This material consisted of peripheral blood, taken on day 0 of AZD1222 vaccination. V usage is TRBV5-1 and J usage is TRBJ2-2, with 9 bases identical to TRBD2. The TCR sequence derives from an adult in good health. The CDR3 bases are TGCGCCAGCAGCTTGTTGCGGGAGGGCCTCACCGGGGAGCTGTTTTTT. Its protein product is CASSLLREGLTGELFF.